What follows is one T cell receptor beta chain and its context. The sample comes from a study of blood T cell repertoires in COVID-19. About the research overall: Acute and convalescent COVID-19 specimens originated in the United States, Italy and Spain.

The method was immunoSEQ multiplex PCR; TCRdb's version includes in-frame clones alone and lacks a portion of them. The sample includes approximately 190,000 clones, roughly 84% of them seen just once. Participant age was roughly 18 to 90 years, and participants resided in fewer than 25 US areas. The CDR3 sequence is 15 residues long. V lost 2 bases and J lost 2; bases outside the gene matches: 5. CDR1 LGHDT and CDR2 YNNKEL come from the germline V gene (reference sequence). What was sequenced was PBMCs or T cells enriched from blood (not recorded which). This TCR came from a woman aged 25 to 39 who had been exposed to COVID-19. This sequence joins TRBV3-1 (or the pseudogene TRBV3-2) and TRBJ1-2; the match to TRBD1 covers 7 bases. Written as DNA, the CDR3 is TGTGCCAGCAGCCAACGGGACAGCCTAAACTATGGCTACACCTTC. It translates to CASSQRDSLNYGYTF.